The following is a T cell receptor (beta chain) sequence with its context. Its antigen is as yet unknown. CDR1 MNHEY and CDR2 SMNVEV come from the germline V gene (reference sequence). The length of the CDR3 is 15 residues. V was pared by 3 bases and J by 3 bases, with 5 bases of the junction left unmatched. The data belong to a study of OX40 agonist ivuxolimab in advanced cancers. Study background: Two cutaneous melanoma patients and one hepatocellular carcinoma patient, three in all, had partial responses.

Study-level results: The work left the antigen specificity of expanded peripheral T cells undetermined.

The assay was immunoSEQ multiplex PCR, and TCRdb's table has in-frame clones only and misses some. The sample has tens of thousands of clones, about 74% seen once. The sequencing here drew on CD4+ or CD8+ T cells sorted from blood, taken in a trial of the OX40 agonist ivuxolimab. V usage is TRBV27 and J usage is TRBJ2-1, with 7 nucleotides matching TRBD2. This receptor was obtained from an adult with an advanced solid tumor such as melanoma, head and neck, liver or kidney cancer. CDR3 in DNA: TGTGCCAGCAGTTTCATAGCGGGTAGCTACAATGAGCAGTTCTTC. Protein product: CASSFIAGSYNEQFF.